The 9 T cell receptor beta chains presented below share a single source sample, sequenced in a study of siplizumab effects on memory and regulatory T cells (dated by TCRdb to about 2019). The library came from the immunoSEQ multiplex PCR assay. TCRdb obtained this table from immuneACCESS and retained in-frame rearrangements with V and J assigned. These tables miss some clones; where compared with another copy, unresolved V genes account for less than half of the shortfall, and the remainder is unexplained. For this sample the table gives fewer than 120,000 clones, of which about nine tenths were detected only once. The ten biggest clones cover 1% to 1.5% of the sample. Source material: CD4+ T cells sorted from blood. These receptors came from a human donor in good health.

The rearrangement joins TRBV6-1 to TRBJ1-1; D not resolved. Trimming shortened V by 7 bases and J by 1 base, and 13 bases separated the two germline ends. The germline CDR1 and CDR2 sequences are MNHNS and SASEGT. There are 14 residues in the CDR3. In DNA form, the CDR3 reads TGTGCCAGCATCGATCCCAGAGGGAACACTGAAGCTTTCTTT. Its translation is CASIDPRGNTEAFF.

V is TRBV7-6 and J is TRBJ2-2; D gene ambiguous. CDR1 and CDR2 (germline): SGHVS, FNYEAQ. Trimming removed 4 bases at V and 2 bases at J, with 5 bases between. The CDR3 is made up of 13 amino acids. CDR3 nucleotide sequence: TGTGCCAGCAGCTCCGTTAACACCGGGGAGCTGTTTTTT. As protein: CASSSVNTGELFF. Complete variable domain (other parts from reference TRBV7-6 and TRBJ2-2): GAGVSQSPRYKVTKRGQDVALRCDPISGHVSLYWYRQALGQGPEFLTYFNYEAQQDKSGLPNDRFSAERPEGSISTLTIQRTEQRDSAMYRCASSSVNTGELFFGEGSRLTVL.

This clone has only a few counts. The rearrangement uses TRBV28 and TRBJ1-5; TRBD1 might be the D (5 bases). There are 14 residues in the CDR3. Germline lookup yields CDR1 MDHEN and CDR2 SYDVKM. V was shortened by 11 bases and J by 3 bases, with 17 bases between the two germline ends. CDR3 DNA sequence: TGTGCCGGAGCCTCCGGGACCGTCAATCAGCCCCAGCATTTT. It is translated as CAGASGTVNQPQHF. Variable domain in full (rest from reference TRBV28 and TRBJ1-5): DVKVTQSSRYLVKRTGEKVFLECVQDMDHENMFWYRQDPGLGLRLIYFSYDVKMKEKGDIPEGYSVSREKKERFSLILESASTNQTSMYLCAGASGTVNQPQHFGDGTRLSIL.

There are a few counts of this clone. The chain has TRBV5-6 and TRBJ1-5; unclear D gene. The germline V gene encodes CDR1 SGHDT and CDR2 YYEEEE. V was clipped by 0 bases and J by 0 bases, with 4 bases between them. The CDR3 totals 14 residues. The CDR3 coding sequence is TGTGCCAGCAGCTTGGTACGTAGCAATCAGCCCCAGCATTTT. It codes for CASSLVRSNQPQHF.

CDR3 in amino acids: CASSLRQGTTEAFF. CDR3 bases: TGTGCCAGTAGCCTTAGACAGGGGACTACTGAAGCTTTCTTT. This chain connects TRBV19 to TRBJ1-1; 8 nucleotides line up with TRBD1. The CDR3 loop spans 14 amino acids. Looked up from germline, CDR1 is LNHDA and CDR2 is SQIVND (reference sequence). J gave up 5 bases and V 6 bases, and 8 bases lay outside the gene matches.

The chain is built from TRBV7-2 and TRBJ2-7; tentatively, D is TRBD1 (5 bases). Germline V gene sequence: CDR1 SGHTA, CDR2 FQGNSA. Trimming left V 5 bases short and J 2 bases short, with 16 bases between. The CDR3 runs to 15 residues. CDR3 residues: CASSRPQVLPYEQYF. CDR3 bases: TGTGCCAGCAGCCGACCACAGGTTTTACCCTACGAGCAGTACTTC.

The chain joins TRBV5-5 to TRBJ1-2, with TRBD1 as a possible D gene (6 bases). The CDR3 length is 14 residues. V lost 4 bases, J lost 2 bases, and 12 bases lay in between. Germline CDR1 reads SGHKS; CDR2 reads YYEKEE (reference sequence). The CDR3 nucleotides read TGTGCCAGCAGCCTCCGACAGGCCAACTATGGCTACACCTTC. Protein: CASSLRQANYGYTF.

V gene TRBV18 combines with J gene TRBJ2-2; no definite D call. Trimming cost V 5 bases and J 4 bases, with 11 bases left between them. CDR3 size: 14 residues. Germline assignment: CDR1 KGHSH and CDR2 LQKENI. The CDR3 DNA is TGTGCCAGCTCAGAGGCAGTAAGCACCGGGGAGCTGTTTTTT. Residues: CASSEAVSTGELFF.

The V and J genes are TRBV5-1 and TRBJ2-2; 9 bases fit TRBD2. The CDR3 covers 19 residues. Trimming removed 0 bases from V and 4 bases from J; junction bases left unmatched: 13. CDR1 and CDR2 from the germline V gene are SGHRS and YFSETQ. CDR3 protein: CASSLDVAGGPPGTGELFF. In DNA, the CDR3 is TGCGCCAGCAGCTTGGATGTGGCGGGGGGGCCCCCGGGCACCGGGGAGCTGTTTTTT.